The clone carrying this T cell receptor beta chain was seen a single time. This sample is part of a study of shared clonotypes between healthy human individuals. TCRdb keeps only in-frame clones here, not all; method: immunoSEQ multiplex PCR. The table has about 2.1 million clones, around 93% seen once. Positively selected for CCR7, the CD45RO-negative cells used as naive CD8 cells excluded terminally differentiated effector memory CD45RA+ cells. Germline V gene lookup returns CDR1 MNHEY and CDR2 SMNVEV (reference sequence). CDR3 length equals 14 residues. With V trimmed by 7 bases and J by 5 bases, 8 bases remained unmatched.

Sequenced input: naive CD8+ T cells from PBMCs. This receptor was identified in a man between 18 and 29 years old in good health. Some clones in this sample may be carry-over from other donors' samples. The rearrangement uses TRBV27 and TRBJ1-1; 9 positions agree with TRBD1. CDR3 residues: CASTNRGRGTEAFF. The CDR3 DNA is TGTGCCAGCACTAACAGGGGGCGCGGAACTGAAGCTTTCTTT.